The 5 T cell receptor beta chains in this list originate from one sample, sequenced in a study of shared clonotypes between healthy human individuals. Using immunoSEQ multiplex PCR, the repertoire was profiled, and TCRdb retains in-frame clones only, with some absent. Seen here are 650,000 to 800,000 clones, around 77% observed once, and the top ten hold under 2%. The material sequenced was memory CD4+ T cells sorted from blood. Specified subset: CD45RA-negative fraction. The origin of the receptors is a woman aged 25 to 39 in good health.

The V gene is TRBV7-9, the J gene TRBJ2-7; 8 bases map to TRBD1. This CDR3 region has 15 residues. CDR1 is SEHNR and CDR2 is FQNEAQ in the germline V gene (reference sequence). The trim removed 0 bases at V and 3 bases at J, leaving 4 bases unmatched. CDR3 DNA: TGTGCCAGCAGCTTAGCAAGGACAGGGAACTACGAGCAGTACTTC. Translated, it gives CASSLARTGNYEQYF.

The rearrangement uses TRBV10-1 and TRBJ2-1; TRBD2 matches at 7 bases. There are 13 residues in the CDR3. V trimming: 3 bases; J trimming: 8 bases; junction bases outside the gene matches: 4. Per the germline V gene, CDR1 is WNHNN and CDR2 is SYGVQD (reference sequence). CDR3 loop: CASSEQRDYEQFF. CDR3 bases: TGCGCCAGCAGTGAACAGCGGGATTATGAGCAGTTCTTC.

In this sample, this clone turned up a few times. The chain carries TRBV11-1 and TRBJ2-7, with D possibly TRBD2 on 5 matching bases. The CDR3 spans 13 residues. The V gene lost 7 bases and the J gene lost 7 bases, with 17 bases spanning the gap. Germline V lookup: CDR1 SGHAT, CDR2 FQDESV (reference sequence). For the CDR3, the DNA is TGTGCCAGCACCGTAAGAGCGGCTGGGGAGCAGTACTTC. Its protein is CASTVRAAGEQYF.

The chain recombines TRBV5-5 with TRBJ2-7, with 10 bases fitting TRBD1. V gave up 3 bases and J gave up 7 bases; unmatched junction bases: 10. Germline loops: CDR1 SGHKS, CDR2 YYEKEE (reference sequence). The CDR3 has 15 residues. This CDR3 is CASSSTGTGDREQYF. For the CDR3, the DNA is TGTGCCAGCAGCTCCACCGGGACAGGGGATAGGGAGCAGTACTTC.

This chain joins TRBV19 and TRBJ1-2; D is possibly TRBD1 (5 bases). Germline V gene lookup returns CDR1 LNHDA and CDR2 SQIVND (reference sequence). V gave up 5 bases and J gave up 8 bases, with 24 bases separating them. The CDR3 totals 16 residues. CDR3 protein: CASSVIGANFPDGYTF. CDR3 DNA: TGTGCCAGTAGTGTGATCGGGGCGAACTTTCCAGACGGCTACACCTTC.